This T cell receptor (beta chain) was found in a study of T-cell reconstitution after alpha-beta-depleted transplantation in children. Findings and caveats of the study: Reports say that about two months after transplant, the alpha-beta T cells came out of several hundred graft clones that had expanded.

For this clonotype: Its antigen is not identified.

The TCRbeta library incorporated unique molecular identifiers. TCRdb re-called the PCR reads with MiXCR, one entry per CDR3 protein. Counted here are about 420,000 distinct CDR3 sequences, roughly 17% occurring once; the ten biggest clones make up approximately 28%. Deletions cut 1 base from V and 8 bases from J, with 14 bases between. This CDR3 is 14 amino acids long. The chain has TRBV12-3 or TRBV12-4 and TRBJ1-1; D is ambiguous. The sample in question was PBMCs, mostly from graft donor cells, obtained 360 days after TCRalphabeta/CD19-depleted stem cell transplant. This TCR came from a boy younger than two who had a stem cell transplant for Wiskott-Aldrich syndrome, so the T cells may come from the graft donor. CDR3 nucleotide sequence: TGTGCCAGCAGTTTAGGGAGATTGGGAAAAGAAGCTTTCTTT. Translation gives CASSLGRLGKEAFF.